The 18 T cell receptor beta chains in this list originate from one sample, sequenced in a study of vaccination effects on CD4 cells after COVID-19. The assay was immunoSEQ multiplex PCR, and TCRdb's table has in-frame clones only and misses some. The data hold about 37,000 clones, with approximately 75% observed a single time. Their specific antigens are unknown. Following an approximately ten-day culture, CD4+ T cells were purified. The input for sequencing was CD4+ T cells from PBMCs cultured without peptide, taken before COVID-19 vaccination. The receptors here all came from a human donor who received a COVID-19 vaccine.

The CDR3 DNA reads as TGCGCCAGCAGCCAAGATCATAGAAGCGGGGTTGATACGCAGTATTTT. It encodes CASSQDHRSGVDTQYF. This sequence joins TRBV4-3 and TRBJ2-3; 7 bases are shared with TRBD2. The J segment lost 6 bases and the V segment lost 0 bases, leaving 9 bases of the junction unmatched. CDR1 LGHNA and CDR2 YSLEER come from the germline V gene. The CDR3 extends over 16 amino acids.

The V and J genes are TRBV18 and TRBJ1-3, with D perhaps matching TRBD1 (5 bases). The CDR3 extends over 14 amino acids. Trimming took 0 bases from V and 7 from J, leaving 10 bases between them. Germline CDR1 is KGHSH and CDR2 is LQKENI. The CDR3 is CASSPPSGTNTIYF. The CDR3 coding sequence is TGTGCCAGCTCACCACCGTCAGGGACCAACACCATATATTTT.

There are a few counts of this clone. J is TRBJ1-3 and V is TRBV2; D is unclear. The CDR3 covers 15 residues. V was clipped by 4 bases and J by 0 bases, with 10 bases between them. Looked up from germline, CDR1 is SNHLY and CDR2 is FYNNEI. This CDR3 is CASSVERLSGNTIYF. The CDR3, as DNA: TGTGCCAGCAGTGTGGAACGGCTCTCTGGAAACACCATATATTTT.

This clone was seen a handful of times. The V and J genes are TRBV30 and TRBJ1-4, with D tentatively TRBD1 (5 bases). V lost 1 base to trimming and J lost 4 bases, with 10 bases between them. CDR3 length: 14 residues. In germline, CDR1 is GTSNPN, CDR2 SVGIG (reference sequence). CDR3: CAWSGGRSNEKLFF. CDR3 DNA: TGTGCCTGGAGTGGGGGACGAAGTAATGAAAAACTGTTTTTT. Based on the CDR3 plus reference TRBV30 and TRBJ1-4, the full variable domain is SQTIHQWPATLVQPVGSPLSLECTVEGTSNPNLYWYRQAAGRGLQLLFYSVGIGQISSEVPQNLSASRPQDRQFILSSKKLLLSDSGFYLCAWSGGRSNEKLFFGSGTQLSVL.

The chain combines TRBV5-8 with TRBJ2-1; D gene ambiguous. V was shortened by 7 bases and J by 6 bases, with 14 bases between the two germline ends. Germline CDR1 and CDR2: SGHTS and YDEGEE. The CDR3 sequence is 13 residues long. The DNA for the CDR3 is TGTGCCAGCCGACCTCGAGCCTCCAATGAGCAGTTCTTC. Its translation is CASRPRASNEQFF.

The J gene is TRBJ2-7, the V gene TRBV12-3 or TRBV12-4; D possibly corresponds to TRBD2 (6 bases). V was cut by 3 bases and J by 4 bases, with 10 bases left in between. There are 13 residues in the CDR3. The CDR3 DNA follows: TGTGCCAGCAGTTTTTCGCGGGGTTACGAGCAGTACTTC. It codes for CASSFSRGYEQYF.

CDR3 sequence (DNA): TGTGCCAGCAGCCAAGAATGGGGAGAGACCCAGTACTTC. It specifies CASSQEWGETQYF. This chain connects TRBV4-2 to TRBJ2-5; no clear D. V was shortened by 0 bases and J by 4 bases, with 6 bases between the two germline ends. The CDR3 spans 13 residues. CDR1 and CDR2 from the germline V gene are LGHNA and YNFKEQ.

V is TRBV5-1 and J is TRBJ2-7, with a tentative D call TRBD2 (6 bases). The CDR3 extends over 15 amino acids. V was pared by 0 bases and J by 2 bases, with 12 bases between. The germline CDR1 and CDR2 sequences are SGHRS and YFSETQ. The CDR3 here is CASSLGMEGPYEQYF. In DNA, the CDR3 is TGCGCCAGCAGCTTGGGGATGGAGGGCCCCTACGAGCAGTACTTC.

This sequence joins TRBV30 and TRBJ2-1; 14 bases align to TRBD2. Per the germline V gene, CDR1 is GTSNPN and CDR2 is SVGIG (reference sequence). The trim removed 1 base at V and 3 bases at J, leaving 5 bases unmatched. The CDR3 length is 17 residues. In nucleotides, the CDR3 is TGTGCCTGGAGTGCGGGACTAGCGGGAGTTAGCTACAATGAGCAGTTCTTC. This encodes CAWSAGLAGVSYNEQFF.

This chain connects TRBV11-2 to TRBJ1-6, with D hard to call. Germline CDR1 reads SGHAT; CDR2 reads FQNNGV. V lost 0 bases, J lost 7 bases, and 4 bases lay in between. This CDR3 spans 13 amino acids. This chain's CDR3 is CASSLDRNSPLHF. The DNA of the CDR3 is TGTGCCAGCAGCTTAGATCGGAATTCACCCCTCCACTTT.

The rearrangement uses TRBV5-5 and TRBJ1-2, with D possibly matching TRBD1 (5 bases). The ends were cut back, 0 bases at V and 2 bases at J, with 11 bases in the middle. This CDR3 comprises 15 residues. Germline values: CDR1 SGHKS, CDR2 YYEKEE (reference sequence). Here the CDR3 DNA reads TGTGCCAGCAGCTTGGGGGGGGTCATCAACTATGGCTACACCTTC. This codes for CASSLGGVINYGYTF.

The chain recombines TRBV4-3 with TRBJ2-1; TRBD2 matches 11 bases. Germline CDR1 LGHNA, CDR2 YSLEER. With V trimmed by 0 bases and J by 6 bases, 4 bases remained unmatched. The CDR3 loop spans 16 amino acids. In nucleotides, the CDR3 is TGCGCCAGCAGCCAAGAGGGCCTAGCGGGGGGCAATGAGCAGTTCTTC. Translating it yields CASSQEGLAGGNEQFF.

The J gene is TRBJ2-5, the V gene TRBV24-1, with TRBD1 identical over 7 bases. Germline V gene sequence: CDR1 KGHDR, CDR2 SFDVKD. The CDR3 contains 14 residues. The ends lost 3 bases at V and 5 bases at J; junction bases unmatched: 5. The CDR3 DNA sequence: TGTGCCACCAGTGATACAGGGGCGAGGGAGACCCAGTACTTC. As protein: CATSDTGARETQYF.

V is TRBV3-1 (or the pseudogene TRBV3-2) and J is TRBJ2-5; possible D gene TRBD1, 7 bases. CDR3 size: 14 residues. V dropped 3 bases and J dropped 4 bases, with 12 bases sitting between them. Germline CDR1 and CDR2: LGHDT and YNNKEL (reference sequence). The CDR3 DNA is TGTGCCAGCAGCCAGAACAGGGGAGGAGAGACCCAGTACTTC. Its protein is CASSQNRGGETQYF.

The chain couples TRBV21-1 to TRBJ1-2. TRBV21-1 is a pseudogene locus. The CDR3 consists of 21 residues. The CDR3 DNA follows: TGTGCCAGCAGCAAAGCGCTGGGTTTTGGGGAGAAATTCCCTTACTTTTATGGCTACACCTTC. It is translated as CASSKALGFGEKFPYFYGYTF.

This chain connects TRBV6-5 to TRBJ1-5; D unresolved. Germline lookup yields CDR1 MNHEY and CDR2 SVGAGI. CDR3 length: 15 amino acids. V lost 6 bases and J 3 bases, leaving 15 bases between the germline ends. CDR3 region: CASSRAGEINQPQHF. CDR3 in DNA: TGTGCCAGCAGCCGCGCGGGAGAGATCAATCAGCCCCAGCATTTT.

This clone was picked up a small number of times. The chain has TRBV6-5 and TRBJ2-1, with TRBD2 as a possible D gene (6 bases). V lost 1 base and J 4 bases, leaving 11 bases between the germline ends. Germline V gene lookup returns CDR1 MNHEY and CDR2 SVGAGI. This CDR3 spans 15 amino acids. This chain's CDR3 is CASSYYRGAYNEQFF. Written as DNA, the CDR3 is TGTGCCAGCAGTTACTACCGCGGGGCTTACAATGAGCAGTTCTTC.

DNA for the CDR3: TGTGCCAGCAGTGTGTGGGGATACGGAATAGGGTACGAGCAGTACTTC. Translation: CASSVWGYGIGYEQYF. The rearrangement uses TRBV6-1 and TRBJ2-7; D is undetermined. Germline lookup yields CDR1 MNHNS and CDR2 SASEGT. V was pared by 4 bases and J by 4 bases, with 20 bases between. The CDR3 is 16 amino acids.